The next 24 T cell receptor beta chains were all read from a single sample in a study of CD8 T cells in Susac syndrome (dated by TCRdb to about 2019). Libraries were made using the immunoSEQ multiplex PCR assay. RNA was extracted with the RNeasy kit and 0.5 to 1 ug was reverse transcribed using random hexamers. The public reads were run again by TCRdb, first through fastp at Q25 and then through MiXCR, and only productive beta chains were kept. Records with the same CDR3 protein are collapsed into one entry carrying the most frequent genes and DNA. The sample records 100,000 to 150,000 distinct CDR3 sequences, around 86% of which are singletons. The leading ten clones occupy roughly 0.5% of the sample. The material sequenced was CD8+ T cells from PBMCs. Receptors were obtained from a human donor with multiple sclerosis.

V is TRBV2 and J is TRBJ1-4; D remains unclear. Germline loops: CDR1 SNHLY, CDR2 FYNNEI. The V end was cut by 1 base, the J end by 7 bases, with 10 bases between. The length of the CDR3 is 14 residues. The CDR3 coding sequence is TGTGCCAGCAGTGAAGAGACGTTTTCTGAAAAACTGTTTTTT. This codes for CASSEETFSEKLFF.

The rearrangement links TRBV12-3 or TRBV12-4 to TRBJ2-2; D gene ambiguous. With 3 bases removed from V and 6 bases from J, the gap between germline ends came to 11 bases. The CDR3 covers 14 residues. The CDR3 bases are TGTGCCAGCAGTTTCTCTCGGCCGCCCGGGGAGCTGTTTTTT. This translates into CASSFSRPPGELFF.

The genes are TRBV19 and TRBJ2-1, with TRBD1 matching 7 bases. Trimming removed 5 bases from V and 9 bases from J; junction bases left unmatched: 13. The CDR3 is 15 amino acids. Germline assignment: CDR1 LNHDA and CDR2 SQIVND (reference sequence). The CDR3 reads CASSLTGARGIEQFF. Written as DNA, the CDR3 is TGTGCCAGTAGTTTAACAGGGGCCCGGGGCATTGAGCAGTTCTTC. Together with reference TRBV19 and TRBJ2-1, the CDR3 gives the full variable domain: DGGITQSPKYLFRKEGQNVTLSCEQNLNHDAMYWYRQDPGQGLRLIYYSQIVNDFQKGDIAEGYSVSREKKESFPLTVTSAQKNPTAFYLCASSLTGARGIEQFFGPGTRLTVL.

On this clonotype: The junction departs from the called germline gene at one end, perhaps through a read error. The V and J genes are TRBV7-7 and TRBJ2-1; either TRBD1 or TRBD2 may supply D (5 bases each). Germline assignment: CDR1 SSHAT and CDR2 FNYEAQ (reference sequence). The CDR3 extends over 15 amino acids. CDR3 sequence: CASSQTPRDVNEQFF. The CDR3 DNA follows: TGTGCTAGCAGCCAAACGCCACGGGACGTTAATGAGCAGTTCTTC.

The sample holds one count of this clonotype. The chain employs TRBV6-1 and TRBJ1-2; D gene ambiguous. The V and J ends lost 0 bases and 4 bases respectively, with 6 bases between them. The germline CDR1 and CDR2 sequences are MNHNS and SASEGT. The CDR3 contains 13 residues. CDR3 protein: CASSEAGIYGYTF. The CDR3 DNA follows: TGTGCCAGCAGTGAAGCCGGGATCTATGGCTACACCTTC.

V usage is TRBV2 and J usage is TRBJ2-1; weak D call: TRBD2 (7 bases). With 6 bases removed from V and 10 bases from J, the gap between germline ends came to 19 bases. The CDR3 has 14 amino acids. CDR1 and CDR2 from the germline V gene are SNHLY and FYNNEI. The CDR3 DNA reads as TGTGCCAGCAGAGAGGGAGGGGGGGGTTTGGAGCAGTTCTTC. It translates to CASREGGGGLEQFF.

This clonotype was counted only a few times. The genes are TRBV7-9 and TRBJ1-1; D is uncertain. Trimming removed 3 bases from V and 3 bases from J, with 8 bases in between. The V gene's germline CDR1 is SEHNR and CDR2 FQNEAQ (reference sequence). The CDR3 covers 13 residues. CDR3 sequence (DNA): TGTGCCAGCAGCTTTGGTTTGGACACTGAAGCTTTCTTT. Its protein is CASSFGLDTEAFF.

The chain carries TRBV20-1 and TRBJ2-1, with 10 bases identical to TRBD2. V dropped 0 bases and J dropped 4; count of bases not matched to a gene: 18. This CDR3 contains 20 residues. Germline V gene lookup returns CDR1 DFQATT and CDR2 SNEGSKA (reference sequence). The CDR3 protein is CSARDLSGWKTSGEYNEQFF. The CDR3 DNA reads TGCAGTGCTAGAGATTTGTCGGGTTGGAAAACTAGCGGGGAATACAATGAGCAGTTCTTC.

The rearrangement joins TRBV9 to TRBJ2-6; D call uncertain. The germline V and J ends were trimmed by 4 bases and 2 bases, with 10 bases remaining between them. Germline CDR1 is SGDLS and CDR2 is YYNGEE. This CDR3 spans 15 amino acids. In DNA, the CDR3 is TGTGCCAGCAGCATCCAACCTACTGGGGCCAACGTCCTGACTTTC. As protein: CASSIQPTGANVLTF.

The rearrangement links TRBV2 to TRBJ1-1, with a weak D call TRBD1 (5 bases). CDR1 is SNHLY, CDR2 FYNNEI, per germline. This CDR3 comprises 13 residues. V dropped 8 bases and J dropped 1 base, with 11 bases sitting between them. In DNA form, the CDR3 reads TGTGCCAGCCCGGGACGATGGAACACTGAAGCTTTCTTT. Protein product: CASPGRWNTEAFF.

The genes are TRBV20-1 and TRBJ2-2; D is ambiguous. Germline loops: CDR1 DFQATT, CDR2 SNEGSKA (reference sequence). The CDR3 consists of 13 residues. Trimming shortened V by 4 bases and J by 1 base, and 7 bases separated the two germline ends. The CDR3 bases are TGCAGTGCTATTTTGGAGAACACCGGGGAGCTGTTTTTT. Protein: CSAILENTGELFF.

This chain connects TRBV21-1 to TRBJ1-5. TRBV21-1 is reported as a pseudogene. The CDR3 length is 17 residues. CDR3 residues: CASSPGGDTDSNQPQHF. The CDR3 DNA reads as TGTGCCAGCAGCCCGGGAGGGGACACCGATAGCAATCAGCCCCAGCATTTT.

The J gene is TRBJ2-1, the V gene TRBV4-1; TRBD1 matches 8 bases. The CDR3 is 15 residues long. Germline V gene data show CDR1 as MGHRA and CDR2 as YSYEKL. Unmatched junction bases numbered 7, after V lost 4 bases and J lost 5 bases. The chain's CDR3 is CASSRTGTGDNEQFF. CDR3 nucleotides: TGCGCCAGCAGCCGGACCGGGACAGGAGACAATGAGCAGTTCTTC.

The genes are TRBV13 and TRBJ1-1; unclear D gene. There are 13 residues in the CDR3. Trimming removed 10 bases at V and 1 base at J, with 13 bases between. Germline V lookup: CDR1 PRHDT, CDR2 FYEKMQ (reference sequence). The CDR3 region is CATKRRTNTEAFF. Here the CDR3 DNA reads TGTGCCACCAAGAGACGGACGAACACTGAAGCTTTCTTT.

Concerning this clonotype: One end of the junction varies from germline; a read error may be responsible. This chain links TRBV9 with TRBJ1-1; D is unclear. Germline lookup yields CDR1 SGDLS and CDR2 YYNGEE. The length of the CDR3 is 13 residues. The DNA of the CDR3 is TGTGCCAGCAGCGTAGGGGCCAACACTGAAGTTTTCTTT. Its protein product is CASSVGANTEVFF.

The chain couples TRBV12-3 or TRBV12-4 to TRBJ1-5, with D possibly TRBD1 on 6 matching bases. The CDR3 is 14 residues long. Trimming pared 6 bases from V and 6 bases from J, leaving 15 bases between. CDR3 nucleotides: TGTGCCAGCAGCCTCACAGGGTCGGTTCAGCCCCAGCATTTT. Its translation: CASSLTGSVQPQHF.

The chain joins TRBV21-1 to TRBJ1-3. TRBV21-1 is reported as a pseudogene. CDR3 length equals 22 residues. In nucleotides, the CDR3 is TGTGCCAGCAGCAAGGTAACGGGACGAGATGAAGGCTCTCCGAGTCGGGGAAACACCATATATTTT. It specifies CASSKVTGRDEGSPSRGNTIYF.

V gene TRBV5-6 combines with J gene TRBJ2-7, with 8 bases aligning to TRBD1. The ends lost 4 bases at V and 3 bases at J; junction bases unmatched: 6. The CDR3 sequence is 14 residues long. Germline assignment: CDR1 SGHDT and CDR2 YYEEEE. CDR3 DNA: TGTGCCAGCAGCCTGGACAGGGAGCTCTACGAGCAGTACTTC. Amino acids: CASSLDRELYEQYF.

V usage is TRBV4-1 and J usage is TRBJ1-1; D gene unclear. Germline CDR1 and CDR2: MGHRA and YSYEKL. The CDR3 sequence is 14 residues long. Trimming took off 1 base at V and 6 bases at J, with 12 bases between the two ends. The CDR3 region is CASSQAGELAEAFF. CDR3 nucleotides: TGCGCCAGCAGCCAAGCGGGAGAGCTGGCTGAAGCTTTCTTT.

This chain links TRBV5-1 with TRBJ1-6, with 9 nucleotides matching TRBD1. The CDR3 contains 17 residues. Germline CDR1 and CDR2: SGHRS and YFSETQ. The junction had 13 bases not matched to a gene; V was cut back by 4 bases and J by 8 bases. CDR3 residues: CASSSVDGQGLDSPLHF. In DNA, the CDR3 is TGCGCCAGCAGCAGCGTAGACGGACAGGGGCTTGATTCACCCCTCCACTTT.

The rearrangement joins TRBV20-1 to TRBJ2-7, with D perhaps matching TRBD2 (5 bases). Trimming left V 1 base short and J 4 bases short, with 11 bases between. The germline V gene encodes CDR1 DFQATT and CDR2 SNEGSKA (reference sequence). The CDR3 runs to 13 residues. CDR3 sequence: CSARGRGIYEQYF. CDR3 DNA sequence: TGCAGTGCTAGAGGACGAGGGATTTACGAGCAGTACTTC.

V is TRBV12-3 or TRBV12-4 and J is TRBJ2-2, with 8 bases matching TRBD1. The CDR3 loop spans 14 amino acids. The J segment lost 7 bases and the V segment lost 5 bases, leaving 6 bases of the junction unmatched. CDR3 nucleotide sequence: TGTGCCAGCAGTCCGACAGGGGTGGGCGGGGAGCTGTTTTTT. Translation gives CASSPTGVGGELFF.

Written as DNA, the CDR3 is TGTGCCAGTGGGACTAGCGGGAGATTTGAATACAATGAGCAGTTCTTC. As protein: CASGTSGRFEYNEQFF. The chain links TRBV12-3 or TRBV12-4 to TRBJ2-1; TRBD2 agrees at 14 bases. Germline trimming cut 9 bases from V and 4 bases from J; bases unmatched to any gene: 8. The CDR3 spans 16 residues.

This clonotype was seen a single time. The V call is TRBV4-1, the J call TRBJ1-5, with TRBD1 as a possible D gene (6 bases). The V gene's germline CDR1 is MGHRA and CDR2 YSYEKL. V lost 0 bases to trimming and J lost 7 bases, with 13 bases between them. The CDR3 has 15 amino acids. The CDR3 bases are TGCGCCAGCAGCCAAGAGGGAGGGGGGCTCCAGCCCCAGCATTTT. Protein sequence: CASSQEGGGLQPQHF.